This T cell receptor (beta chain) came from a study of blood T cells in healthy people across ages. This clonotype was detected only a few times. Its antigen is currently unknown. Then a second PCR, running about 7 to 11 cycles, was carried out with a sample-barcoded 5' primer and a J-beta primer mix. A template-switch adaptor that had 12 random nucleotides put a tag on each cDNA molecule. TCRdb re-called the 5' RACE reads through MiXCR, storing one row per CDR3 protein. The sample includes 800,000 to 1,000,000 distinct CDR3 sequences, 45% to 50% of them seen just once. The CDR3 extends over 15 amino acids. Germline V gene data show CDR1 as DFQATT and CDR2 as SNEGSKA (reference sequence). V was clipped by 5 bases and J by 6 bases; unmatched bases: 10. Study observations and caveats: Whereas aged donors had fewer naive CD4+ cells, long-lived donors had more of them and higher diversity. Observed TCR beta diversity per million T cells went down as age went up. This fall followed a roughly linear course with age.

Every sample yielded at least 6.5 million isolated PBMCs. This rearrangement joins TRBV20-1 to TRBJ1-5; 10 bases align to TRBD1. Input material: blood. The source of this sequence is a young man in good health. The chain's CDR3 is CSAAPTGGRGQPQHF. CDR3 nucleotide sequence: TGCAGTGCTGCCCCGACAGGGGGCCGAGGTCAGCCCCAGCATTTT.